Shown below are 21 T cell receptor beta chains from a single sample sequenced in a study of PD-1 blockade in classical Hodgkin lymphoma. No patient escaped relapse after autologous stem cell transplantation, and brentuximab vedotin exposure varied. Generated by immunoSEQ multiplex PCR, the TCRdb table keeps only in-frame clones and is missing some. The sample yields some 39,000 clones, 85% to 90% seen once. The sequencing used peripheral blood mononuclear cells (PBMCs), collected at baseline. These receptors were obtained from a human donor with classical Hodgkin lymphoma.

The chain links TRBV5-1 to TRBJ2-7; 7 bases agree with TRBD2. CDR1 is SGHRS and CDR2 is YFSETQ in the germline V gene. This CDR3 comprises 14 residues. V gave up 0 bases and J gave up 4 bases; unmatched junction bases: 4. DNA for the CDR3: TGCGCCAGCAGCTTGGTCGTCGGGGGGTACGAGCAGTACTTC. The encoded protein is CASSLVVGGYEQYF. The whole variable domain, filled in from reference TRBV5-1 and TRBJ2-7, reads KAGVTQTPRYLIKTRGQQVTLSCSPISGHRSVSWYQQTPGQGLQFLFEYFSETQRNKGNFPGRFSGRQFSNSRSEMNVSTLELGDSALYLCASSLVVGGYEQYFGPGTRLTVT.

The chain recombines TRBV7-9 with TRBJ2-1; 9 bases fit TRBD2. This CDR3 spans 15 amino acids. From germline, CDR1 is SEHNR and CDR2 FQNEAQ (reference sequence). V shed 5 bases, J shed 1 base, and the junction held 3 bases outside the gene matches. CDR3 coding DNA: TGTGCCAGCAGCGGGGGACTAGCATCCTACAATGAGCAGTTCTTC. Its translation is CASSGGLASYNEQFF.

This chain joins TRBV5-4 and TRBJ1-4; D possibly corresponds to TRBD1 (5 bases). CDR1 SGHNT and CDR2 YYREEE come from the germline V gene (reference sequence). V lost 0 bases, J lost 7 bases, and 10 bases lay in between. The CDR3 has 14 residues. CDR3 sequence reads: CASSLGSGGEKLFF. The CDR3 nucleotides are TGTGCCAGCAGCTTGGGGTCGGGGGGTGAAAAACTGTTTTTT.

This chain uses TRBV7-2 with TRBJ1-2, with a weak D call TRBD1 (5 bases). CDR1 SGHTA and CDR2 FQGNSA come from the germline V gene. CDR3 length equals 14 residues. V was pared by 5 bases and J by 8 bases, with 18 bases between. In DNA form, the CDR3 reads TGTGCCAGCAGCACCTCGGGACCCTCAGGGGGCTACACCTTC. It is translated as CASSTSGPSGGYTF. Full variable domain (missing parts from reference TRBV7-2 and TRBJ1-2): GAGVSQSPSNKVTEKGKDVELRCDPISGHTALYWYRQSLGQGLEFLIYFQGNSAPDKSGLPSDRFSAERTGGSVSTLTIQRTQQEDSAVYLCASSTSGPSGGYTFGSGTRLTVV.

The chain is built from TRBV5-1 and TRBJ2-2; D possibly corresponds to TRBD2 (7 bases). The CDR3 has 16 residues. Looked up from germline, CDR1 is SGHRS and CDR2 is YFSETQ. V gave up 4 bases and J gave up 3 bases, with 16 bases separating them. The CDR3: CASSTGGGAHTGELFF. CDR3 bases: TGCGCCAGCAGCACAGGTGGGGGGGCCCACACCGGGGAGCTGTTTTTT.

The chain is built from TRBV11-2 and TRBJ1-1; possibly TRBD1 for D (6 bases). The CDR3 has 14 amino acids. Trimming pared 5 bases from V and 7 bases from J, leaving 17 bases between. Germline assignment: CDR1 SGHAT and CDR2 FQNNGV. CDR3 loop: CASSPNTGRGEAFF. For the CDR3, the DNA is TGTGCCAGCAGCCCAAACACAGGGAGAGGTGAAGCTTTCTTT.

This chain joins TRBV6-5 and TRBJ2-1, with D unresolved. CDR1 is MNHEY and CDR2 is SVGAGI in the germline V gene. The CDR3 is 11 amino acids. With 8 bases removed from V and 7 bases from J, the gap between germline ends came to 9 bases. For the CDR3, the DNA is TGTGCCAGCCTCCGTATTAATGAGCAGTTCTTC. Amino acid sequence: CASLRINEQFF.

The chain couples TRBV7-6 to TRBJ2-7, with TRBD2 as a possible D gene (6 bases). CDR1 SGHVS and CDR2 FNYEAQ come from the germline V gene. Trimming removed 5 bases from V and 1 base from J, with 15 bases in between. The CDR3 has 15 residues. This CDR3 reads CASSPRAGRSYEQYF. CDR3 nucleotides: TGTGCCAGCAGCCCGAGGGCGGGAAGGTCCTACGAGCAGTACTTC.

This chain connects TRBV28 to TRBJ1-2, with TRBD1 matching 10 bases. Germline-derived CDR1 and CDR2 are MDHEN and SYDVKM. V was clipped by 7 bases and J by 3 bases; unmatched bases: 8. This CDR3 contains 15 residues. The CDR3 sequence is CASTIRDRGYYGYTF. The CDR3 DNA reads as TGTGCCAGCACTATTCGGGACAGGGGATACTATGGCTACACCTTC.

The chain carries TRBV7-9 and TRBJ1-3; 7 positions agree with TRBD1. CDR1 is SEHNR, CDR2 FQNEAQ, per germline (reference sequence). The J segment lost 2 bases and the V segment lost 4 bases, leaving 2 bases of the junction unmatched. The CDR3 spans 14 residues. CDR3 loop: CASSSDRAGNTIYF. CDR3 bases: TGTGCCAGCAGCTCAGACAGGGCTGGAAACACCATATATTTT.

The chain carries TRBV6-1 and TRBJ2-6; D is unresolved. CDR3 length: 14 amino acids. Trimming left V 8 bases short and J 0 bases short, with 8 bases between. Germline lookup yields CDR1 MNHNS and CDR2 SASEGT. Here the CDR3 reads CASLIDSGANVLTF. CDR3 nucleotide sequence: TGTGCCAGCCTAATTGACTCTGGGGCCAACGTCCTGACTTTC.

The V call is TRBV18, the J call TRBJ2-7; D is perhaps TRBD2 (5 bases). CDR1 is KGHSH and CDR2 is LQKENI in the germline V gene. The V end lost 0 bases, the J end lost 5 bases, and 8 bases lay between the germline ends. The CDR3 covers 13 residues. The DNA for the CDR3 is TGTGCCAGCTCACCACCGTGGGAGAACGAGCAGTACTTC. Its protein product is CASSPPWENEQYF.

As DNA, the CDR3 is TGTGCCAGCAGCCCAAAAATCGGGGGATCGACCTACGAGCAGTACTTC. Protein product: CASSPKIGGSTYEQYF. This chain connects TRBV9 to TRBJ2-7; maybe TRBD2 (6 bases). Per the germline V gene, CDR1 is SGDLS and CDR2 is YYNGEE. V lost 4 bases and J lost 2, with 19 bases in between. This CDR3 is built from 16 residues. The whole variable domain, remainder taken from reference TRBV9 and TRBJ2-7, is DSGVTQTPKHLITATGQRVTLRCSPRSGDLSVYWYQQSLDQGLQFLIQYYNGEERAKGNILERFSAQQFPDLHSELNLSSLELGDSALYFCASSPKIGGSTYEQYFGPGTRLTVT.

The genes are TRBV6-1 and TRBJ1-6; D is perhaps TRBD1 (6 bases). The CDR3 sequence is 15 residues long. Between the trimmed V and J ends, which lost 6 bases and 9 bases, there was a span of 18 bases. CDR1 is MNHNS, CDR2 SASEGT, per germline. CDR3 DNA: TGTGCCAGCAGCCCTCGAGTAGGGACAAGTTCACCCCTCCACTTT. Translating gives CASSPRVGTSSPLHF.

Only a few counts were recorded for this clone. The rearrangement links TRBV5-5 to TRBJ1-2; D call uncertain. V dropped 6 bases and J dropped 6 bases, with 9 bases sitting between them. Germline CDR1 and CDR2: SGHKS and YYEKEE (reference sequence). The CDR3 has 11 residues. DNA for the CDR3: TGTGCCAGCACCGCAGGTCATGGCTACACCTTC. It is translated as CASTAGHGYTF.

The chain links TRBV10-2 to TRBJ2-2, with TRBD2 matching over 8 bases. CDR1 WSHSY and CDR2 SAAADI come from the germline V gene. The length of the CDR3 is 15 residues. The trim removed 5 bases at V and 5 bases at J, leaving 7 bases unmatched. This CDR3 reads CASSYLGGVTGELFF. Here the CDR3 DNA reads TGCGCCAGCAGTTACCTCGGGGGGGTAACCGGGGAGCTGTTTTTT.

The rearrangement joins TRBV5-4 to TRBJ2-7, with D unresolved. The length of the CDR3 is 13 residues. Germline loops: CDR1 SGHNT, CDR2 YYREEE (reference sequence). V lost 0 bases, J lost 5 bases, and 9 bases lay in between. The CDR3 region has the DNA TGTGCCAGCAGCTTGGTGGAAGGTCACGAGCAGTACTTC. It is translated as CASSLVEGHEQYF.

The J gene is TRBJ2-4, the V gene TRBV6-5; D not certain. The CDR3 length is 15 residues. Germline CDR1 and CDR2: MNHEY and SVGAGI. The ends were cut back, 0 bases at V and 8 bases at J, with 14 bases in the middle. The CDR3, as DNA: TGTGCCAGCAGTTACTCGGTGGCAGGAACAGACATTCAGTACTTC. Protein product: CASSYSVAGTDIQYF.

This rearrangement joins TRBV28 to TRBJ1-1; D is perhaps TRBD1 (5 bases). Trimming left V 6 bases short and J 6 bases short, with 8 bases between. CDR3 length: 11 residues. Per the germline V gene, CDR1 is MDHEN and CDR2 is SYDVKM. As DNA, the CDR3 is TGTGCCAGCAGGGAGGGGTCTGAAGCTTTCTTT. This codes for CASREGSEAFF. Using reference TRBV28 and TRBJ1-1 for the parts outside the CDR3, the full variable domain is DVKVTQSSRYLVKRTGEKVFLECVQDMDHENMFWYRQDPGLGLRLIYFSYDVKMKEKGDIPEGYSVSREKKERFSLILESASTNQTSMYLCASREGSEAFFGQGTRLTVV.

V gene TRBV5-1 combines with J gene TRBJ2-3; perhaps TRBD2 as D (6 bases). V was shortened by 4 bases and J by 2 bases, with 8 bases between the two germline ends. The CDR3 is 13 amino acids. The germline gives CDR1 SGHRS, CDR2 YFSETQ. CDR3 protein: CASSLGLTDTQYF. DNA of the CDR3: TGCGCCAGCAGCCTGGGACTCACAGATACGCAGTATTTT.

The gene calls are TRBV11-2 and TRBJ2-3; tentatively, D is TRBD1 (6 bases). Germline CDR1 is SGHAT and CDR2 is FQNNGV. V was cut by 0 bases and J by 6 bases, with 16 bases left in between. The CDR3 length is 16 residues. The chain's CDR3 is CASSLDPLWGPDTQYF. CDR3 nucleotides: TGTGCCAGCAGCTTAGACCCATTATGGGGGCCGGATACGCAGTATTTT.